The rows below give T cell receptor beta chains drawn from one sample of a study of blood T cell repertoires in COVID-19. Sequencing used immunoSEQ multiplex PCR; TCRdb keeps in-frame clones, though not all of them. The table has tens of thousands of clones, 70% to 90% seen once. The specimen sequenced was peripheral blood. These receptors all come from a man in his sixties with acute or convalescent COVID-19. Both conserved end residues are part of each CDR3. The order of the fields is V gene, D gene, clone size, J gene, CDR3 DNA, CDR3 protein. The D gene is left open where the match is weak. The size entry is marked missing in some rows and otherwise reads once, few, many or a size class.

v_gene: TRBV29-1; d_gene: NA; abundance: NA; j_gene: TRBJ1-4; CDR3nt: TGCAGCGTTGGTGGGGGCCGGGAAAAACTGTTTTTT; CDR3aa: CSVGGGREKLFF
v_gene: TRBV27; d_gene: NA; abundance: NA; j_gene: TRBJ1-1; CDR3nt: TGTGCCAGCAGTTTCAGAGGAAACACTGAAGCTTTCTTT; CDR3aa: CASSFRGNTEAFF
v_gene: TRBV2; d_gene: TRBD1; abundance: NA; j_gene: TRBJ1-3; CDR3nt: TGTGCCAGCAATCTCATGACAGGGGTCGGAAACACCATATATTTT; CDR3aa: CASNLMTGVGNTIYF
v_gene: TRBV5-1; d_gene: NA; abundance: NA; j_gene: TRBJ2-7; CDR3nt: TGCGCCAGCAGCTCAGACACTTCAGGATTCTACGAGCAGTACTTC; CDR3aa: CASSSDTSGFYEQYF
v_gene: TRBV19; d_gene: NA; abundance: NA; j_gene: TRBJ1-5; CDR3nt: TGTGCCAGTAGCGCCCAACGGGGGTGGCAGCCCCAGCATTTT; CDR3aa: CASSAQRGWQPQHF
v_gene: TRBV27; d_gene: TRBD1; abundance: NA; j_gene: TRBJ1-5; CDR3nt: TGTGCCAGCAGTTTTGGGCAGGGGGCATGGCCCCAGCATTTT; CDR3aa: CASSFGQGAWPQHF
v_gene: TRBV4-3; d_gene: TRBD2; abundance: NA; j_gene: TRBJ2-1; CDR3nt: TGCGCCAGCAGCCAAGAGGGGGCTAGCGGGAGGGCCAAGCAGTTCTTC; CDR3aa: CASSQEGASGRAKQFF
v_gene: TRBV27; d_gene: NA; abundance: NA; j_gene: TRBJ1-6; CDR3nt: TGTGCCAGCAGTTTAAACACAGGGCCATATAATTCACCCCTCCACTTT; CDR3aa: CASSLNTGPYNSPLHF
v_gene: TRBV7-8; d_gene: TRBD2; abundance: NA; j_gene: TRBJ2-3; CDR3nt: TGTGCCAGCAGCCCGCTAGCGGGGGGCACAGATACGCAGTATTTT; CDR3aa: CASSPLAGGTDTQYF
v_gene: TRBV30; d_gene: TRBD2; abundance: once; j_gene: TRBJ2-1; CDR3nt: TGTGCCTGGAGGATCCCGGGACTAGCGGGAAATGAGCAGTTCTTC; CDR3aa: CAWRIPGLAGNEQFF
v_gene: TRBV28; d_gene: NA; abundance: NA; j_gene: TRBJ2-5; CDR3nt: TGTGCCAGCAGTCCCCGCCTCGCGGGAGAGACCCAGTACTTC; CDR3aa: CASSPRLAGETQYF
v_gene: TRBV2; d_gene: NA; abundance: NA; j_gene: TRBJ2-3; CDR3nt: TGTGCCAGCAGTGGAGGACAGCCTAGCACAGATACGCAGTATTTT; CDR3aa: CASSGGQPSTDTQYF
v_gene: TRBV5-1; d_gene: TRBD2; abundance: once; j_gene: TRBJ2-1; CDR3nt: TGCGCCAGCAGCTTGGGGGCCGGGACTAGCGGGACCAATGAGCAGTTCTTC; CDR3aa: CASSLGAGTSGTNEQFF
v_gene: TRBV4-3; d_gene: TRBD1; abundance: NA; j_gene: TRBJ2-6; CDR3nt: TGCGCCAGCAGCCAGGCAGGGGGCGCGGTGGGGGCCAACGTCCTGACTTTC; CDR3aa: CASSQAGGAVGANVLTF
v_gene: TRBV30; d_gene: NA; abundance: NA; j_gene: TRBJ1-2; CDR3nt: TGTGCCTGGACTATGGGCGAGTATAACTATGGCTACACCTTC; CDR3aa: CAWTMGEYNYGYTF
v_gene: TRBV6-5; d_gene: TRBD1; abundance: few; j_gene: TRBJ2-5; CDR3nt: TGTGCCAGCAGTTACCCGACGGGACAGCAAGAGACCCAGTACTTC; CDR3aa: CASSYPTGQQETQYF
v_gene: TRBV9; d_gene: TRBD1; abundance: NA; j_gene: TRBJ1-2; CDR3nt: TGTGCCAGCACCGAAGGGCAGGGGGCTGGTGGCTACACCTTC; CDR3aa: CASTEGQGAGGYTF
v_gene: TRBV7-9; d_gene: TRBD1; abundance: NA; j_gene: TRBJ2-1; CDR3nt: TGTGCCAGCAGCTTAATTACAGGGGGCTCCTACAATGAGCAGTTCTTC; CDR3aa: CASSLITGGSYNEQFF
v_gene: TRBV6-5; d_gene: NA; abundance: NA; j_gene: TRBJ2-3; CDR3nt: TGTGCCAGCAGGTGGCGGTTTCCCACAGATACGCAGTATTTT; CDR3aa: CASRWRFPTDTQYF
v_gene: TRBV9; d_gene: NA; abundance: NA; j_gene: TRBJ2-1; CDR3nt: TGTGCCAGCGGCCGAGACAGCAAGTCAGAGCAGTTCTTC; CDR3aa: CASGRDSKSEQFF
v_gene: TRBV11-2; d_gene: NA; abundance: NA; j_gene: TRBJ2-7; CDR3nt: TGTGCCAGCAGCTGGCGGTTCTACGAGCAGTACTTC; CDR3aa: CASSWRFYEQYF
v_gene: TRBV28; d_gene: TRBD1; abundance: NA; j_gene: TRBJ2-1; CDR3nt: TGTGCCAGCAGTTCTTCTCACAGGGGTTGGAAGTTCTTC; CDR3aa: CASSSSHRGWKFF
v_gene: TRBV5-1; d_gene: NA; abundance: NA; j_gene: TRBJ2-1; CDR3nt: TGCGCCAGCAGCTTGGGAAATACGAGGTCCTACAATGAGCAGTTCTTC; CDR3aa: CASSLGNTRSYNEQFF
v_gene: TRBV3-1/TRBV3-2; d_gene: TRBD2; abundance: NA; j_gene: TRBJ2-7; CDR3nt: TGTGCCAGCAGCCAAGACTGGTCTAGCGGGAGGGATCAGTACTTC; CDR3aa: CASSQDWSSGRDQYF
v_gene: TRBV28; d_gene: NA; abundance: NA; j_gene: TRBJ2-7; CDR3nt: TGTGCCAGCAGTTTTTCCTTCCGGGATCCCTCCTACGAGCAGTACTTC; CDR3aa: CASSFSFRDPSYEQYF
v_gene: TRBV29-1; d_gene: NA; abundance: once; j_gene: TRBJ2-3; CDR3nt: TGCAGCGCCCAAGACGGAGTCGGCACAGATACGCAGTATTTT; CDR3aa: CSAQDGVGTDTQYF
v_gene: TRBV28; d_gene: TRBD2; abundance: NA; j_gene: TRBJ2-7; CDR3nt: TGTGCCAGCACCCCCGGGACTAGCGTCTACGAGCAGTACTTC; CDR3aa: CASTPGTSVYEQYF
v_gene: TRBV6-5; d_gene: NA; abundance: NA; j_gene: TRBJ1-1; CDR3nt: TGTGCCAGCAGCCAACCGGGACAACTGAACACTGAAGCTTTCTTT; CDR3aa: CASSQPGQLNTEAFF
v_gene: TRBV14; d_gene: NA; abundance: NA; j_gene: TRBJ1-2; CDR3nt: TGTGCCAGCAGCCAAGATATCAGGGGCTACTATGGCTACACCTTC; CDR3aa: CASSQDIRGYYGYTF
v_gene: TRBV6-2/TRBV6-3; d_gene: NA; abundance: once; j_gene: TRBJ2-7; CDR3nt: TGTGCCAGCAGCCGGGACTCCGTAGGCTACGAGCAGTACTTC; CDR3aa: CASSRDSVGYEQYF
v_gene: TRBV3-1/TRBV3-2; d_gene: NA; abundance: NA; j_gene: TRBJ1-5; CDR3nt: TGTGCCAGCAGCCAACTGGGCAGGGATAGCAATCAGCCCCAGCATTTT; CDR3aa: CASSQLGRDSNQPQHF
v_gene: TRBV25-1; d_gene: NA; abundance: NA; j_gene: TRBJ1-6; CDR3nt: TGTGCCAGCAGTCACCGCTATAATAATTCACCCCTCCACTTT; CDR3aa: CASSHRYNNSPLHF
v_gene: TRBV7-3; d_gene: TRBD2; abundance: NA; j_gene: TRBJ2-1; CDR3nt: TGTGCCAGCAGCTTAACGGGACTAGCGGGTTACAATGAGCAGTTCTTC; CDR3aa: CASSLTGLAGYNEQFF
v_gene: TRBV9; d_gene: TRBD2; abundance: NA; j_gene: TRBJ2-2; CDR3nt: TGTGCCAGCACCCCAAAGGGACTAGTGAGCACCGGGGAGCTGTTTTTT; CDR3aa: CASTPKGLVSTGELFF